The T cell receptor beta chain described here comes from a study of T-cell reconstitution after alpha-beta-depleted transplantation in children. Study results and limitations: Reportedly, only several hundred clones from non-depleted graft cells drove alpha-beta T-cell counts at about two months.

A remark on this clonotype: Its target is not known.

Germline trimming cut 6 bases from V and 1 base from J; bases unmatched to any gene: 4. Germline assignment: CDR1 SGHRS and CDR2 YFSETQ. This CDR3 is built from 13 residues. Unique molecular identifiers were built into the TCRbeta library. MiXCR, applied by TCRdb to the PCR reads, yields one record per CDR3 protein. The table includes approximately 430,000 distinct CDR3 sequences, 15% to 20% detected once. V is TRBV5-1 and J is TRBJ2-7; 7 bases are a match to TRBD2. The clonotype originates from a boy younger than two who had a stem cell transplant for Wiskott-Aldrich syndrome, so the T cells may come from the graft donor. This material consisted of PBMCs, mostly from graft donor cells, taken 360 days after TCRalphabeta/CD19-depleted stem cell transplant. CDR3 sequence reads: CASTPSGSYEQYF. CDR3 sequence (DNA): TGCGCCAGCACCCCTAGCGGTTCCTACGAGCAGTACTTC.